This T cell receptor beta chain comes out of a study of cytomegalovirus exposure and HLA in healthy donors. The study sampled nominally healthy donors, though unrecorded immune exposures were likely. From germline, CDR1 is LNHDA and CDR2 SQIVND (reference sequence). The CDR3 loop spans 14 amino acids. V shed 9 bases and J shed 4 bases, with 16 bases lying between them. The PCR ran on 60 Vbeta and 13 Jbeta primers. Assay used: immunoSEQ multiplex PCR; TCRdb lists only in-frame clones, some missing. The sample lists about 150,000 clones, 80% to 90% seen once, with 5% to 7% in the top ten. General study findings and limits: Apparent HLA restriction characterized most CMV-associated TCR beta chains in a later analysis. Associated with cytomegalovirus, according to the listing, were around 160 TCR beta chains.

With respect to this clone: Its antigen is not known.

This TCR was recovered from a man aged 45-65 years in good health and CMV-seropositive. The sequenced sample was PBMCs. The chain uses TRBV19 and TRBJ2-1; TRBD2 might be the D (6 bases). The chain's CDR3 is CASSPGLQYNEQFF. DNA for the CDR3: TGTGCCAGCTCCCCGGGACTCCAGTACAATGAGCAGTTCTTC.